This T cell receptor (beta chain) was sequenced during a study of OX40 agonist ivuxolimab in advanced cancers. As for the study in general: Patients with prior anti-PD-1, anti-PD-L1 or anti-CTLA-4 therapy were eligible; about 41% had some.

CDR1 and CDR2 from the germline V gene are SGHNT and YYREEE (reference sequence). This CDR3 comprises 14 residues. V trimming: 4 bases; J trimming: 4 bases; junction bases outside the gene matches: 2. Here immunoSEQ multiplex PCR was the method, and the copy in TCRdb shows in-frame clones only, minus some. The repertoire holds about 23,000 clones, with about 75% as singletons. Blood draws occurred at baseline, cycle 4 day 1, and cycle 7 day 1. The sequenced sample was CD4+ or CD8+ T cells sorted from blood, obtained in a trial of the OX40 agonist ivuxolimab. The V and J genes are TRBV5-4 and TRBJ2-1, with 10 bases identical to TRBD2. The TCR comes from an adult with an advanced solid tumor such as melanoma, head and neck, liver or kidney cancer. As DNA, the CDR3 is TGTGCCAGCAGCGTAGCGGGGGGATACAATGAGCAGTTCTTC. Residues: CASSVAGGYNEQFF.